What follows describes a single T cell receptor (beta chain). What antigen it recognizes has not been identified. There are no base qualities to consult, and no much larger clone falls within one base. These data come from a study of beta chain features in type 1 diabetes (dated 2018 in TCRdb). Context from the whole study: No differences in mean age, gender distribution, total cell number or subset yield were found between patients and healthy donors. A total of around 110,000,000 sorted cells were examined across all samples, and a strong correlation was observed between cell number per subset and RNA yield. In the study, recently diagnosed type 1 diabetes patients and matched healthy donors were compared on the TCRB repertoires of their sorted circulating CD4+ T cell subsets. Naive and central memory subsets were obtained from all 28 donors, but regulatory and stem cell-like memory subsets were isolated from only 8 patients and roughly 8 healthy donors.

Unmatched junction bases come to 12, with V trimmed by 5 bases and J by 4 bases. From its cysteine to its phenylalanine, the CDR3 spans 16 amino acids. Left in the record is the CDR3 DNA by itself, 48 bases read in frame from the first base. The germline V gene gives CDR1 as SGHTA and CDR2 as FQGNSA. Study-wide conclusions, independent of this receptor: Because the HLA sub-analyses included only small numbers of individuals, any influence of HLA type on TCRB rearrangement was left unresolved. In all four CD4+ subsets, TCRB CDR3 length was moderately but significantly shorter in type 1 diabetes patients. Naive, central memory and regulatory TCRB repertoires appeared to be more similar among patients than among healthy donors. Sequencing cDNA rather than genomic DNA could over-represent highly expressing activated cells, although activation and CD3 levels did not differ between groups. Shorter templates might be favored by PCR, yet because patient and control samples were amplified and corrected together, any such skew would affect both groups equally. At VDJ recombination sites, type 1 diabetes patients had fewer insertions and more deleted nucleotides, which implies abnormalities in thymic rearrangement.

All of the isolated RNA was reverse transcribed with the High Capacity cDNA Reverse Transcription Kit, so expressed TCRB transcripts were sequenced. Deep immunoSEQ sequencing was applied to naive, central memory and regulatory T cell samples, giving an average of approximately 3.8 million total reads per sample. After sorted cells were lysed in RLT buffer, RNA was extracted with DNase-treated RNeasy Micro or Mini kits, with the choice depending on cell number. To prevent cross-contamination, every cell subset was processed on its own, while patient and healthy donor samples were processed together. TCRB sequences were amplified from cDNA with the immunoSEQ multiplex PCR, producing 87-bp fragments spanning the CDR3 region. Sequencing of the amplicons was done on the Illumina HiSeq platform. The study's own analysis went as follows. Synthetic template baselines were used to correct PCR bias computationally, reads within Hamming distance 2 were collapsed together, and singletons that could not be merged were discarded. By aligning reads against IMGT, V, D and J genes, CDR3 length, and insertions or deletions at six rearrangement sites were assigned. Clonotype counts were normalized to sorted cell number within each subset before computing true diversity and Gini coefficients with the tcR R package. The overlap coefficient, calculated on TCRB nucleotide sequences, was used to quantify repertoire sharing. TCRdb limited this immuneACCESS table to in-frame rearrangements with V and J called. A share of clones is missing; checked studies link under half to unresolved V genes, and the rest is unexplained. V and J calls plus clone size are reproduced from that table; the DNA served to infer D and trimming. The sample table records about 200,000 clones; roughly 10% of these occur just once. Jointly, the top ten make up 1% to 1.5% of the sample.

From each donor, a single peripheral blood sample of about 100 mL on average was drawn into heparinised tubes. A BD FACSAria II and a panel including CD45RO, CCR7, CD25, CD127, CD95 and CD27 were used to sort naive, central memory, regulatory and stem cell-like memory CD4+ T cells. Every sorted population had a purity above 95%. PBMCs were isolated immediately by Lymphoprep density gradient centrifugation and stained directly without culture. So that batch effects would be minimized, each experiment stained and sorted samples in pairs, pairing one healthy donor with one patient. The source of this sequence is a man aged 18 to 30 in good health. The sequence links TRBV7-2 to TRBJ2-5; the junction holds 8 bases that match TRBD1. The source material was central memory CD4+ T cells from blood. The nucleotide sequence is given as TGTGCCAGCAGCCGTAGACAGGGGACTCCTCCAGAGACCCAGTACTTC. Its protein reads: CASSRRQGTPPETQYF. Extended through the reference TRBV7-2 and TRBJ2-5 proteins, this CDR3 yields the full variable domain: GAGVSQSPSNKVTEKGKDVELRCDPISGHTALYWYRQSLGQGLEFLIYFQGNSAPDKSGLPSDRFSAERTGGSVSTLTIQRTQQEDSAVYLCASSRRQGTPPETQYFGPGTRLLVL.